The clone carrying this T cell receptor beta chain was picked up one time. No antigen is known for it. The data derive from a study of beta chain features in type 1 diabetes. General study findings and limits: The naive, central memory and Treg TCRB repertoires of patients appeared to be more similar to one another than those of healthy donors. Researchers could not determine here whether HLA type influences TCRB rearrangement. Possibly, sequencing cDNA over-represented cells that had high TCR expression levels. Among all four CD4+ subsets, Type 1 diabetes patients had TCRB CDR3s that were moderately but significantly shorter. The study notes PCR might favor shorter templates equally in patients and controls.

Germline trimming cut 3 bases from V and 2 bases from J; bases unmatched to any gene: 10. The length of the CDR3 is 17 residues. CDR1 and CDR2 from the germline V gene are SGDLS and YYNGEE. Of the isolated RNA, all was reverse transcribed, and so the sequenced material was expressed TCRB transcripts. Sequencing was performed with immunoSEQ multiplex PCR; in TCRdb, only in-frame clones are kept and a portion is missing. The sample lists 330,000 or so clones; roughly 13% were seen once. This chain connects TRBV9 to TRBJ2-3; 9 positions agree with TRBD2. Sequencing was performed on naive CD4+ T cells from blood. The sequence came from a woman under 30 with type 1 diabetes. The CDR3 DNA reads as TGTGCCAGCAGCGAAGGGGGTAGCGGGGGAACCACAGATACGCAGTATTTT. It codes for CASSEGGSGGTTDTQYF.